This T cell receptor beta chain was retrieved from a study of T cells in women clearing cervical HPV infection. Dot-blot hybridization genotyped cervical HPV amplified with MY09/MY11 PCR. Repertoires were generated with immunoSEQ multiplex PCR, while TCRdb's copy carries only in-frame clones and drops some. This sample's clone table lists about 30,000 clones. Germline loops: CDR1 DFQATT, CDR2 SNEGSKA (reference sequence). Germline trimming cut 1 base from V and 2 bases from J; bases unmatched to any gene: 3. This CDR3 has 15 amino acids. With regard to this clone: The CDR3 end lies 3 residues beyond the end of the read and is filled in from the germline J gene.

The sample taken for sequencing was blood buffy coat. This receptor was obtained from a woman between 18 and 70 years old with a cervical HPV16 infection that either progressed to CIN3+ or cleared (not recorded which). V gene TRBV20-1 combines with J gene TRBJ2-1; TRBD2 agrees at 9 bases. The DNA read from the CDR3 is TGCAGTGCTAGAGGGGCTAGCGGGACCTACAATGAG. This sequence encodes CSARGASGTYNE. The CDR3, in full, reads CSARGASGTYNEQFF.